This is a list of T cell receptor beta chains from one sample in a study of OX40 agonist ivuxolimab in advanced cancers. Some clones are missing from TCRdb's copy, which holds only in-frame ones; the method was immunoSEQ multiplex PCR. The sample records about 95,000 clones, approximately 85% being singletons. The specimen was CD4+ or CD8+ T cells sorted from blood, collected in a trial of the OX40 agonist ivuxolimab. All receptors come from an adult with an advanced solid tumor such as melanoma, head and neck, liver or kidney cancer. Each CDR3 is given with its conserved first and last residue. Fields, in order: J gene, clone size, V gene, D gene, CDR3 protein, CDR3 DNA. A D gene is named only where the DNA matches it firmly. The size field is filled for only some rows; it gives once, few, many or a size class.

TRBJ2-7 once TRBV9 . CASSVGPGSYEQYF TGTGCCAGCAGCGTAGGACCGGGCTCCTACGAGCAGTACTTC
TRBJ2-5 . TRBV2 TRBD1 CASRDRVQETQYF TGTGCCAGCAGGGACAGGGTCCAAGAGACCCAGTACTTC
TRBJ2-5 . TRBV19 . CASSIAGGSGETQYF TGTGCCAGTAGTATAGCAGGAGGGTCGGGGGAGACCCAGTACTTC
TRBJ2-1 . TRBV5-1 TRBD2 CASSTPGLAGEYNEQFF TGCGCCAGCAGCACGCCGGGACTAGCGGGAGAGTACAATGAGCAGTTCTTC
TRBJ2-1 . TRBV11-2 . CASSLRVANEQFF TGTGCCAGCAGCTTAAGGGTGGCGAATGAGCAGTTCTTC
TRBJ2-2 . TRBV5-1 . CASSRDHGTGELFF TGCGCCAGCAGCCGGGACCACGGCACCGGGGAGCTGTTTTTT
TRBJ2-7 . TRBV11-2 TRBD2 CASSLGVAGLYEQYF TGTGCCAGCAGCCTCGGTGTGGCGGGACTATACGAGCAGTACTTC
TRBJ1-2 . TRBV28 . CASTPGARGYGYTF TGTGCCAGCACGCCCGGGGCCCGGGGCTATGGCTACACCTTC
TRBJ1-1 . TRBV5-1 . CASSLGPTNTEAFF TGCGCCAGCAGCTTGGGGCCGACGAACACTGAAGCTTTCTTT
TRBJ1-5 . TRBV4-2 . CASSQPAPGGYQPQHF TGTGCCAGCAGCCAACCGGCTCCGGGGGGATATCAGCCCCAGCATTTT
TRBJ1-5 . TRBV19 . CASSMVPGDGPQHF TGTGCCAGTAGTATGGTTCCAGGGGATGGGCCCCAGCATTTT
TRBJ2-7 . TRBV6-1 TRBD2 CASSARLAGGPREQYF TGTGCCAGCAGTGCCCGACTAGCGGGAGGGCCGCGGGAGCAGTACTTC
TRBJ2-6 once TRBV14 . CASSQVNSGANVLTF TGTGCCAGCAGCCAAGTGAACTCTGGGGCCAACGTCCTGACTTTC
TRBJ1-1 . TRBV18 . CASSQGRMNTEAFF TGTGCCAGCTCACAGGGACGGATGAACACTGAAGCTTTCTTT
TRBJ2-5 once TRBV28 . CASSPGPQETQYF TGTGCCAGCAGTCCTGGACCCCAAGAGACCCAGTACTTC
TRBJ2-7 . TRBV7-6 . CASSLASGPYEQYF TGTGCCAGCAGCTTAGCTTCAGGCCCCTACGAGCAGTACTTC
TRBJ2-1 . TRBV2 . CASRLDVSPQFF TGTGCCAGCCGCCTAGATGTGTCGCCGCAGTTCTTC
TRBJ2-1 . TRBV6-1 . CASSEDVKGLGSYNEQFF TGTGCCAGCAGTGAAGACGTTAAGGGACTGGGCTCCTACAATGAGCAGTTCTTC
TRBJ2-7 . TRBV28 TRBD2 CASSSGGRGEQYF TGTGCCAGCAGTTCCGGCGGGAGAGGCGAGCAGTACTTC
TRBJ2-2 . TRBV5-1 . CASSLWGETNTGELFF TGCGCCAGCAGCTTGTGGGGGGAGACGAACACCGGGGAGCTGTTTTTT
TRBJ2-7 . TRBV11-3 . CASSLAGFVSYEQYF TGTGCCAGCAGCTTAGCGGGGTTTGTCTCCTACGAGCAGTACTTC
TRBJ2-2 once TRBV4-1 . CASSRQDITANTGELFF TGCGCCAGCAGCCGTCAGGATATTACAGCTAACACCGGGGAGCTGTTTTTT
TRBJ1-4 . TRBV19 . CASGGRGGGEKLFF TGTGCCAGTGGGGGTAGAGGCGGAGGGGAAAAACTGTTTTTT
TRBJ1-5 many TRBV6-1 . CASSVRDGMGGQPQHF TGTGCCAGCAGTGTTAGAGATGGCATGGGCGGTCAGCCCCAGCATTTT
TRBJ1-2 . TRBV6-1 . CASSENEDYGYTF TGTGCCAGCAGTGAAAACGAAGACTATGGCTACACCTTC
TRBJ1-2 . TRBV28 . CASSPPELNYGYTF TGTGCCAGCAGTCCACCTGAGCTAAACTATGGCTACACCTTC
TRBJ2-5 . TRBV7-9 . CASSFSGAYQETQYF TGTGCCAGCAGCTTTAGCGGAGCGTACCAAGAGACCCAGTACTTC
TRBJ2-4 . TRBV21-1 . CASSKGARDTQYF TGTGCCAGCAGCAAAGGAGCGCGGGATACTCAGTACTTC
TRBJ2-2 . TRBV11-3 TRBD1 CASSLSGGLTNTGELFF TGTGCCAGCAGCTTATCAGGGGGCCTGACAAACACCGGGGAGCTGTTTTTT
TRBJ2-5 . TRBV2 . CASSAGETQYF TGTGCCAGCAGTGCCGGGGAGACCCAGTACTTC
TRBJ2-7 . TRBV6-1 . CASSEGILAWEQYF TGTGCCAGCAGTGAAGGGATCCTCGCCTGGGAGCAGTACTTC
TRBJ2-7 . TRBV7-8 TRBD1 CASSHRDRDLKEQYF TGTGCCAGCAGCCACCGGGACAGGGATCTCAAAGAGCAGTACTTC
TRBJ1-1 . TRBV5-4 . CASTERAENTEAFF TGTGCCAGCACCGAGAGGGCAGAGAACACTGAAGCTTTCTTT
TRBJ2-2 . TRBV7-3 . CASSSDLSAAGELFF TGTGCCAGCAGCTCCGACCTGAGCGCCGCCGGGGAGCTGTTTTTT
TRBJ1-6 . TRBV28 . CASWSWGRDYNSPLHF TGTGCCAGCTGGAGCTGGGGCAGGGACTATAATTCACCCCTCCACTTT
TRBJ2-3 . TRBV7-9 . CASRSIAEGTDTQYF TGTGCCAGCAGGTCTATAGCGGAGGGCACAGATACGCAGTATTTT
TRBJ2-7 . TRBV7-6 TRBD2 CASSPGLADIYEQYF TGTGCCAGCAGCCCGGGACTAGCCGACATCTACGAGCAGTACTTC
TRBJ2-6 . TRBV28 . CASSKTDLGVLTF TGTGCCAGCAGTAAGACGGACCTAGGCGTCCTGACTTTC
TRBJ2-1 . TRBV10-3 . CAIRGRNEQFF TGTGCCATCCGAGGGAGAAATGAGCAGTTCTTC
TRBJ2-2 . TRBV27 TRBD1 CASSFAGGANTGELFF TGTGCCAGCAGTTTCGCAGGGGGCGCGAACACCGGGGAGCTGTTTTTT
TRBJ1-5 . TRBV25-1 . CASSLRLTGRSRQPQHF TGTGCCAGCTCCCTGCGCCTTACAGGGAGGTCGAGACAGCCCCAGCATTTT
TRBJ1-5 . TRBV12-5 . CASAQDGNQPQHF TGTGCTAGTGCCCAGGACGGGAATCAGCCCCAGCATTTT
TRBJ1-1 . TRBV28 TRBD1 CASSIRQGPTEAFF TGTGCCAGCAGTATACGACAGGGGCCCACTGAAGCTTTCTTT
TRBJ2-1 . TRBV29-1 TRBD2 CSGVGLVSYNEQFF TGCAGCGGAGTGGGACTAGTGTCCTACAATGAGCAGTTCTTC
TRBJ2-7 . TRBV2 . CASSLRQIIIYEQYF TGTGCCAGCAGTCTTCGACAGATCATTATCTACGAGCAGTACTTC
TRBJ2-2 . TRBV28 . CASSLFSGSTGELFF TGTGCCAGCAGTTTATTTTCAGGGTCCACCGGGGAGCTGTTTTTT
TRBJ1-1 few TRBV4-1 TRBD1 CASSPLGQGRTEAFF TGCGCCAGCAGCCCCTTAGGACAGGGCCGGACTGAAGCTTTCTTT
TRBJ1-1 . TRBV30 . CAWSVGQNTEAFF TGTGCCTGGAGTGTAGGGCAGAACACTGAAGCTTTCTTT